These 30 T cell receptor beta chains originate from one sample sequenced in a study of shared clonotypes between healthy human individuals. Here immunoSEQ multiplex PCR was the method, and the copy in TCRdb shows in-frame clones only, minus some. The sample shows hundreds of thousands of clones, 90% to 95% of them seen only once. Naive CD8 cells lacked CD45RO and underwent positive selection for CCR7, leaving out terminally differentiated effector memory CD45RA+ cells. Sequenced: naive CD8+ T cells sorted from blood. These TCRs come from a young woman in good health.

This clone occurred once. The rearrangement joins TRBV28 to TRBJ2-3, with 14 bases lining up with TRBD2. There are 22 residues in the CDR3. CDR1 and CDR2 (germline): MDHEN, SYDVKM. V lost 7 bases, J lost 5 bases, and 26 bases stayed unmatched. The CDR3 spells CASTGLAGVGEVYWSGGDTQYF. CDR3 nucleotide sequence: TGTGCCAGCACGGGACTAGCGGGAGTGGGAGAAGTCTATTGGTCAGGTGGAGATACGCAGTATTTT.

The chain employs TRBV19 and TRBJ2-3, with 7 bases that match TRBD2. The CDR3 is 16 residues long. J gave up 0 bases and V 2 bases, and 5 bases lay outside the gene matches. Germline CDR1 LNHDA, CDR2 SQIVND (reference sequence). The CDR3 sequence is CASSILGGGSTDTQYF. CDR3 DNA sequence: TGTGCCAGTAGTATACTGGGCGGGGGTAGCACAGATACGCAGTATTTT.

Here the CDR3 reads CASSSSGELYEKLFF. As DNA, the CDR3 is TGTGCCAGCAGCTCCAGCGGAGAACTCTATGAAAAACTGTTTTTT. The V call is TRBV7-9, the J call TRBJ1-4, with D hard to call. Germline V gene sequence: CDR1 SEHNR, CDR2 FQNEAQ (reference sequence). V gave up 4 bases and J gave up 6 bases, with 15 bases separating them. The length of the CDR3 is 15 residues.

The chain couples TRBV6-1 to TRBJ2-7, with D unclear. The CDR3 covers 14 residues. V was clipped by 3 bases and J by 4 bases, with 13 bases between them. Germline CDR1 is MNHNS and CDR2 is SASEGT. The DNA of the CDR3 is TGTGCCAGCAGTGATCTGGCAGGACCTTACGAGCAGTACTTC. Protein sequence: CASSDLAGPYEQYF.

The chain employs TRBV2 and TRBJ1-1, with 7 bases aligning to TRBD1. CDR1 and CDR2 (germline): SNHLY, FYNNEI. The CDR3 loop spans 12 amino acids. With 9 bases clipped from V and 2 bases from J, the junction kept 3 bases outside the gene matches. Here the CDR3 reads CASGTANTEAFF. As DNA, the CDR3 is TGTGCCAGTGGGACAGCCAACACTGAAGCTTTCTTT.

The chain has TRBV19 and TRBJ2-1, with D perhaps matching TRBD1 (6 bases). V was clipped by 3 bases and J by 7 bases, with 7 bases between them. CDR1 is LNHDA and CDR2 is SQIVND in the germline V gene (reference sequence). The CDR3 spans 12 residues. The CDR3: CASSIRGNEQFF. The CDR3 nucleotides are TGTGCCAGTAGTATTAGGGGGAATGAGCAGTTCTTC.

In this sample, this clone turned up once. The chain couples TRBV9 to TRBJ2-3; D unclear. The germline V gene encodes CDR1 SGDLS and CDR2 YYNGEE. The CDR3 sequence is 11 residues long. V dropped 3 bases and J dropped 5 bases, with 4 bases sitting between them. CDR3 in amino acids: CASSGLDTQYF. CDR3 nucleotides: TGTGCCAGCAGCGGGTTAGATACGCAGTATTTT.

Comment on this clone: Within the sample, other DNA sequences also encode this same CDR3. The gene calls are TRBV14 and TRBJ2-3; D possibly corresponds to TRBD2 (5 bases). Trimming took 1 base from V and 0 from J, leaving 8 bases between them. CDR1 and CDR2 (germline): SGHDN, FVKESK. The CDR3 is 15 amino acids. DNA of the CDR3: TGTGCCAGCAGCCAAGGCGGGTCTAGCACAGATACGCAGTATTTT. Protein: CASSQGGSSTDTQYF.

This rearrangement joins TRBV7-9 to TRBJ2-5; a weak D match, TRBD2 (5 bases). The CDR3 is 14 residues long. V lost 5 bases and J 5 bases, leaving 15 bases between the germline ends. Germline V gene lookup returns CDR1 SEHNR and CDR2 FQNEAQ (reference sequence). CDR3 in amino acids: CASSRSGGRETQYF. The CDR3 DNA follows: TGTGCCAGCAGCCGCAGCGGAGGTCGGGAGACCCAGTACTTC. Using reference TRBV7-9 and TRBJ2-5 for the parts outside the CDR3, the full variable domain is DTGVSQNPRHKITKRGQNVTFRCDPISEHNRLYWYRQTLGQGPEFLTYFQNEAQLEKSRLLSDRFSAERPKGSFSTLEIQRTEQGDSAMYLCASSRSGGRETQYFGPGTRLLVL.

This chain joins TRBV9 and TRBJ2-7; 8 bases fit TRBD1. Trimming took 3 bases from V and 0 from J; bases not matched to a gene: 5. The CDR3 spans 15 residues. Germline CDR1 SGDLS, CDR2 YYNGEE. The CDR3 DNA sequence: TGTGCCAGCAGCGCAACAGGGGGATCCTCCTACGAGCAGTACTTC. Amino acid sequence: CASSATGGSSYEQYF.

The V gene is TRBV27, the J gene TRBJ2-1; D not certain. Between the trimmed V and J ends, which lost 1 base and 4 bases, there was a span of 8 bases. The length of the CDR3 is 14 residues. Germline V gene lookup returns CDR1 MNHEY and CDR2 SMNVEV (reference sequence). The CDR3 loop is CASSLYGKYNEQFF. For the CDR3, the DNA is TGTGCCAGCAGTTTATACGGAAAATACAATGAGCAGTTCTTC.

The rearrangement uses TRBV9 and TRBJ2-5; no clear D. The J call may be in error: the DNA end matches TRBJ2-7 better. CDR1 and CDR2 (germline): SGDLS, YYNGEE. The CDR3 spans 12 residues. The CDR3, as DNA: TGTGCCAGCAGCCCATCGGACGGCGAGCAGTACTTC. Translation gives CASSPSDGEQYF.

The genes are TRBV25-1 and TRBJ2-2; 12 bases line up with TRBD2. The CDR3 consists of 15 residues. Trimming at V came to 9 bases and at J to 5 bases, leaving 7 bases not matched to a gene. CDR1 and CDR2 from the germline V gene are MGHDK and SYGVNS. The CDR3 bases are TGTGCCAGTGGAAGACTAGCGGGAGTTACCGGGGAGCTGTTTTTT. Its protein product is CASGRLAGVTGELFF.

V gene TRBV5-1 combines with J gene TRBJ1-1, with TRBD1 matching over 7 bases. Per the germline V gene, CDR1 is SGHRS and CDR2 is YFSETQ. There are 16 residues in the CDR3. The ends lost 2 bases at V and 0 bases at J; junction bases unmatched: 7. The CDR3 DNA follows: TGCGCCAGCAGCTTAAACAGGGGCTACATGAACACTGAAGCTTTCTTT. Its protein is CASSLNRGYMNTEAFF.

This chain joins TRBV7-9 and TRBJ2-2; D gene uncertain. The V end was cut by 1 base, the J end by 0 bases, with 12 bases between. The CDR3 totals 17 residues. CDR1 is SEHNR and CDR2 is FQNEAQ in the germline V gene (reference sequence). CDR3: CASSLGALGPNTGELFF. CDR3 DNA sequence: TGTGCCAGCAGCTTAGGGGCCCTGGGTCCGAACACCGGGGAGCTGTTTTTT.

This clone was seen a single time. The J gene is TRBJ1-5, the V gene TRBV21-1; TRBD1, as called in the table, went unchecked against the DNA. TRBV21-1 is a pseudogene. The CDR3 runs 20 residues. The CDR3 protein is CASSKGRLRGQLYSNQPQHF. The DNA of the CDR3 is TGTGCCAGCAGCAAAGGAAGGTTGAGGGGACAGCTATATAGCAATCAGCCCCAGCATTTT.

This chain links TRBV11-2 with TRBJ2-3, with 9 bases that match TRBD2. With V trimmed by 0 bases and J by 0 bases, 4 bases remained unmatched. The V gene's germline CDR1 is SGHAT and CDR2 FQNNGV. This CDR3 region has 17 residues. Here the CDR3 DNA reads TGTGCCAGCAGCTTAGAGCTAGCGGGACAAAGCACAGATACGCAGTATTTT. Amino acid sequence: CASSLELAGQSTDTQYF.

V is TRBV4-1 and J is TRBJ2-1; D gene ambiguous. Trimming removed 2 bases at V and 8 bases at J, with 25 bases between. The CDR3 has 18 residues. CDR1 and CDR2 (germline): MGHRA, YSYEKL. The chain's CDR3 is CASSQNRAPVSGNDEQFF. The CDR3 bases are TGCGCCAGCAGCCAAAACCGGGCCCCGGTGAGTGGCAACGATGAGCAGTTCTTC.

The chain is built from TRBV27 and TRBJ1-1, with D possibly TRBD1 on 5 matching bases. Germline loops: CDR1 MNHEY, CDR2 SMNVEV (reference sequence). The V gene lost 7 bases and the J gene lost 4 bases, with 16 bases spanning the gap. The CDR3 has 14 amino acids. The CDR3 coding sequence is TGTGCCAGCACCGAATTCCAGGGTTTCACTGAAGCTTTCTTT. It specifies CASTEFQGFTEAFF.

V and J are TRBV4-1 and TRBJ2-2; TRBD1 aligns across 9 bases. CDR1 MGHRA and CDR2 YSYEKL come from the germline V gene. V shed 4 bases and J 7 bases; nucleotides not matched to a gene: 16. The CDR3 spans 18 residues. The CDR3 DNA reads as TGCGCCAGCAGCCTCGCGGACAGGGGTTTTACTAGCGTCGGGGAGCTGTTTTTT. Translated: CASSLADRGFTSVGELFF.

Comments on this clone: Other DNA sequences from this sample encode an identical CDR3 as well. The rearrangement links TRBV19 to TRBJ2-7; D unresolved. The CDR3 spans 13 residues. V was clipped by 6 bases and J by 3 bases, with 12 bases between them. Germline V gives CDR1 LNHDA, CDR2 SQIVND (reference sequence). CDR3 bases: TGTGCCAGTAGCGCACTCGCAGACTACGAGCAGTACTTC. As protein: CASSALADYEQYF.

The chain employs TRBV29-1 and TRBJ2-1, with 8 bases identical to TRBD1. The V gene end was trimmed by 4 bases and the J gene end by 9 bases; junction bases not matched to a gene: 5. The CDR3 totals 12 residues. Germline V gene sequence: CDR1 SQVTM, CDR2 ANQGSEA. As DNA, the CDR3 is TGCAGCGTTGGGCAGGGGGCAAGTGAGCAGTTCTTC. Protein sequence: CSVGQGASEQFF.

This clone was observed a single time. The chain has TRBV5-4 and TRBJ2-3; D might be TRBD2 (5 bases). The CDR3 consists of 17 residues. CDR1 and CDR2 from the germline V gene are SGHNT and YYREEE (reference sequence). Trimming cost V 0 bases and J 0 bases, with 14 bases left between them. CDR3: CASSLESGRTSTDTQYF. For the CDR3, the DNA is TGTGCCAGCAGCTTGGAATCTGGCAGGACTAGCACAGATACGCAGTATTTT. The full variable domain, in which reference TRBV5-4 and TRBJ2-3 provide the parts outside the CDR3, is ETGVTQSPTHLIKTRGQQVTLRCSSQSGHNTVSWYQQALGQGPQFIFQYYREEENGRGNFPPRFSGLQFPNYSSELNVNALELDDSALYLCASSLESGRTSTDTQYFGPGTRLTVL.

V gene TRBV7-8 combines with J gene TRBJ2-7; possibly TRBD2 for D (5 bases). Germline CDR1 reads SGHVS; CDR2 reads FQNEAQ. V was shortened by 2 bases and J by 0 bases, with 11 bases between the two germline ends. The CDR3 has 15 amino acids. DNA for the CDR3: TGTGCCAGCAGCTTATTTGGGAGAACCTCCTACGAGCAGTACTTC. This translates into CASSLFGRTSYEQYF.

The chain has TRBV27 and TRBJ2-2; TRBD2 might be the D (5 bases). Germline values: CDR1 MNHEY, CDR2 SMNVEV (reference sequence). This CDR3 has 14 residues. V lost 4 bases and J 6 bases, leaving 12 bases between the germline ends. The CDR3, as DNA: TGTGCCAGCAGTTCGACCCCGGGGTCCGGGGAGCTGTTTTTT. Residues: CASSSTPGSGELFF.

The gene calls are TRBV2 and TRBJ2-7; TRBD1 is a possible D gene (6 bases). V was shortened by 5 bases and J by 2 bases, with 13 bases between the two germline ends. This CDR3 is 14 amino acids long. The germline V gene has CDR1 SNHLY and CDR2 FYNNEI. This CDR3 reads CASSPGDRTYEQYF. For the CDR3, the DNA is TGTGCCAGCAGTCCAGGGGATAGAACCTACGAGCAGTACTTC.

The CDR3 here is CASSPRTSGGNTEAFF. The CDR3, as DNA: TGTGCCAGCAGCCCGCGGACGTCAGGAGGGAACACTGAAGCTTTCTTT. The gene calls are TRBV7-8 and TRBJ1-1, with no clear D. The germline gives CDR1 SGHVS, CDR2 FQNEAQ. The CDR3 runs to 16 residues. V was pared by 5 bases and J by 1 base, with 17 bases between.

The gene calls are TRBV29-1 and TRBJ2-1; 14 bases fit TRBD2. The CDR3 sequence is 17 residues long. Germline V gene sequence: CDR1 SQVTM, CDR2 ANQGSEA. J lost 6 bases, V lost 6 bases, and 13 bases had no gene match. For the CDR3, the DNA is TGCAGCGTGACATCGGGACTAGCGGGAGTCTCAAGCAATGAGCAGTTCTTC. Protein sequence: CSVTSGLAGVSSNEQFF.

The CDR3: CASSLAGNEAFF. CDR3 bases: TGTGCCAGCAGCTTAGCGGGAAATGAAGCTTTCTTT. The chain employs TRBV7-6 and TRBJ1-1, with unresolved D. CDR1 is SGHVS and CDR2 is FNYEAQ in the germline V gene. The V end lost 0 bases, the J end lost 7 bases, and 6 bases lay between the germline ends. There are 12 residues in the CDR3.

The chain carries TRBV28 and TRBJ1-1; D possibly corresponds to TRBD1 (5 bases). V shed 8 bases and J shed 5 bases, with 15 bases lying between them. CDR3 size: 13 residues. The germline V gene has CDR1 MDHEN and CDR2 SYDVKM. For the CDR3, the DNA is TGTGCCAGCGGGGGACGGGAGGGTACTGAAGCTTTCTTT. Its protein is CASGGREGTEAFF.